At least ten counts were recorded for the clone carrying this TCR beta chain. The CDR3 runs 14 residues. Germline CDR1 and CDR2: SGHTA and FQGNSA. The V gene lost 5 bases and the J gene lost 7 bases, with 16 bases spanning the gap. This specimen comes from a study of patients and donors after allogeneic stem cell transplantation. TCRdb reprocessed the RT-PCR reads with MiXCR, giving one entry per CDR3 protein. In the table there are 7,500 to 10,000 distinct CDR3 sequences, about 6.4% of which are singletons. The sample consisted of blood, either unsorted or a sorted T cell fraction (not recorded which). The chain combines TRBV7-2 with TRBJ2-3, with D possibly being TRBD2 (7 bases). The TCR sequence derives from a human donor who was either an allogeneic HSCT recipient or a stem cell or donor lymphocyte infusion donor (not recorded which). It is not recorded whose cells these are; they may come from a transplant donor. The CDR3 sequence is CASSPVAGAYTQYF. The CDR3 nucleotides are TGTGCCAGCAGCCCCGTGGCGGGGGCGTATACGCAGTATTTT.